These 23 T cell receptor beta chains originate from one sample sequenced in a study of shared clonotypes between healthy human individuals. TCRdb's table, derived via immunoSEQ multiplex PCR, lists solely in-frame clones and lacks some. The sample shows nearly 750,000 clones, around 70% of them seen only once. The sequencing sample was made of memory CD4+ T cells sorted from blood. The subset is: CD45RA-negative fraction. The receptors stem from a woman aged 25-40 years in good health.

This rearrangement joins TRBV10-3 to TRBJ2-1, with D maybe TRBD1 (5 bases). Germline assignment: CDR1 ENHRY and CDR2 SYGVKD. Trimming pared 0 bases from V and 9 bases from J, leaving 18 bases between. CDR3 length: 16 amino acids. This chain's CDR3 is CAISESTAPEAVEQFF. The DNA of the CDR3 is TGTGCCATCAGTGAGTCGACAGCTCCCGAGGCGGTTGAGCAGTTCTTC.

This rearrangement joins TRBV9 to TRBJ2-7, with D unresolved. Germline V gene sequence: CDR1 SGDLS, CDR2 YYNGEE. CDR3 length equals 12 residues. Between the trimmed V and J ends, which lost 4 bases and 1 base, there was a span of 6 bases. For the CDR3, the DNA is TGTGCCAGCAGCCGTGGTTCCTACGAGCAGTACTTC. It yields the protein CASSRGSYEQYF.

The chain carries TRBV5-1 and TRBJ2-1; no reliable D call. Germline-derived CDR1 and CDR2 are SGHRS and YFSETQ. The CDR3 runs to 13 residues. Trimming shortened V by 0 bases and J by 8 bases, and 9 bases separated the two germline ends. CDR3: CASSLGGGDEQFF. The CDR3 region has the DNA TGCGCCAGCAGCTTGGGTGGCGGCGATGAGCAGTTCTTC. The whole variable domain, filled in from reference TRBV5-1 and TRBJ2-1, reads KAGVTQTPRYLIKTRGQQVTLSCSPISGHRSVSWYQQTPGQGLQFLFEYFSETQRNKGNFPGRFSGRQFSNSRSEMNVSTLELGDSALYLCASSLGGGDEQFFGPGTRLTVL.

The DNA of the CDR3 is TGTGCCAGCAGCCTAGCAAGGGGGGAAACAGGGACGTTCACCCCCGGCAGCTACGAGCAGTACTTC. Its protein is CASSLARGETGTFTPGSYEQYF. This chain joins TRBV14 and TRBJ2-7; possibly TRBD1 or TRBD2 for D (6 bases each). Germline CDR1 and CDR2: SGHDN and FVKESK. The V end was cut by 4 bases, the J end by 3 bases, with 37 bases between. The CDR3 runs to 22 residues.

The rearrangement joins TRBV7-9 to TRBJ1-4; no definite D call. The CDR3 is 16 amino acids. The V and J ends lost 3 bases and 7 bases respectively, with 18 bases between them. Germline CDR1 and CDR2: SEHNR and FQNEAQ (reference sequence). For the CDR3, the DNA is TGTGCCAGCAGCTTTAGTGGGTCGGGTGGAGGTGAAAAACTGTTTTTT. Its protein is CASSFSGSGGGEKLFF.

In its sample, this clone was seen a few times. V usage is TRBV5-6 and J usage is TRBJ2-7; D call uncertain. The ends were cut back, 2 bases at V and 2 bases at J, with 20 bases in the middle. Germline lookup yields CDR1 SGHDT and CDR2 YYEEEE. CDR3 length: 17 residues. CDR3 DNA sequence: TGTGCCAGCAGCTTATCTGCGGATCAATTTAAAACCTACGAGCAGTACTTC. Its translation: CASSLSADQFKTYEQYF.

The rearrangement joins TRBV10-2 to TRBJ1-5, with unresolved D. Germline CDR1 and CDR2: WSHSY and SAAADI. V was shortened by 9 bases and J by 3 bases, with 15 bases between the two germline ends. The CDR3 has 14 residues. CDR3 bases: TGCGCCAGTACAGAGCCGGGAAACAATCAGCCCCAGCATTTT. Translated: CASTEPGNNQPQHF.

V is TRBV9 and J is TRBJ2-7, with 7 bases aligning to TRBD1. There are 12 residues in the CDR3. Germline V lookup: CDR1 SGDLS, CDR2 YYNGEE. J lost 6 bases, V lost 5 bases, and 5 bases had no gene match. CDR3 nucleotide sequence: TGTGCCAGCAGTGGACAGGCCTCCGAGCAGTACTTC. Translating it yields CASSGQASEQYF.

V is TRBV6-1 and J is TRBJ2-7; D unresolved. Germline V gene data show CDR1 as MNHNS and CDR2 as SASEGT. Trimming took 4 bases from V and 9 from J, leaving 13 bases between them. CDR3 length: 12 residues. This CDR3 is CASSASRLGQYF. The DNA for the CDR3 is TGTGCCAGCAGTGCCTCAAGGCTGGGGCAGTACTTC.

V gene TRBV18 combines with J gene TRBJ2-5; D is perhaps TRBD2 (6 bases). V was pared by 2 bases and J by 1 base, with 11 bases between. Germline lookup yields CDR1 KGHSH and CDR2 LQKENI. This CDR3 is built from 15 residues. The CDR3: CASSPLGGAQETQYF. CDR3 bases: TGTGCCAGCTCACCATTGGGCGGGGCCCAAGAGACCCAGTACTTC.

The genes are TRBV11-2 and TRBJ2-7; 10 positions agree with TRBD2. Germline CDR1 is SGHAT and CDR2 is FQNNGV. The J segment lost 5 bases and the V segment lost 5 bases, leaving 6 bases of the junction unmatched. This CDR3 is 14 amino acids long. CDR3 residues: CASSQGLASDEQYF. The DNA of the CDR3 is TGTGCCAGCAGCCAGGGACTAGCGAGCGACGAGCAGTACTTC.

The chain couples TRBV7-9 to TRBJ1-1; no clear D gene. Germline V lookup: CDR1 SEHNR, CDR2 FQNEAQ (reference sequence). This CDR3 contains 17 residues. Trimming left V 1 base short and J 2 bases short, with 17 bases between. The DNA for the CDR3 is TGTGCCAGCAGCTTAGTGGCTAAGGGAAAGGGAAACACTGAAGCTTTCTTT. Translation: CASSLVAKGKGNTEAFF.

The rearrangement joins TRBV28 to TRBJ2-7; D unresolved. Germline values: CDR1 MDHEN, CDR2 SYDVKM. The CDR3 loop spans 18 amino acids. V shed 4 bases and J shed 0 bases, with 22 bases lying between them. The CDR3 region is CASSSSALGSLPSYEQYF. DNA of the CDR3: TGTGCCAGCAGTTCATCGGCATTGGGGTCCCTTCCCTCCTACGAGCAGTACTTC.

V gene TRBV28 combines with J gene TRBJ2-7; D is perhaps TRBD2 (6 bases). This CDR3 is 16 amino acids long. V lost 4 bases to trimming and J lost 2 bases, with 18 bases between them. CDR1 MDHEN and CDR2 SYDVKM come from the germline V gene. CDR3 sequence: CASSSLGGTVPYEQYF. DNA for the CDR3: TGTGCCAGCAGTTCTTTGGGCGGGACTGTTCCCTACGAGCAGTACTTC.

In its sample, this clone was seen many times. V gene TRBV4-2 combines with J gene TRBJ2-3; weak D call: TRBD2 (6 bases). CDR1 and CDR2 from the germline V gene are LGHNA and YNFKEQ. The length of the CDR3 is 14 residues. Between the trimmed V and J ends, which lost 8 bases and 4 bases, there was a span of 16 bases. The CDR3 loop reads CASADAGIADTQYF. CDR3 nucleotides: TGTGCCAGCGCCGATGCGGGAATAGCAGATACGCAGTATTTT.

The rearrangement uses TRBV7-9 and TRBJ2-2, with 15 bases identical to TRBD2. The CDR3 contains 18 residues. V was pared by 5 bases and J by 0 bases, with 4 bases of the junction left unmatched. Germline CDR1 SEHNR, CDR2 FQNEAQ (reference sequence). The CDR3 here is CASSIGLAGGTNTGELFF. CDR3 in DNA: TGTGCCAGCAGCATTGGACTAGCGGGAGGGACGAACACCGGGGAGCTGTTTTTT.

CDR3 sequence (DNA): TGCGCCAGCAGCTTGCAGGGGATCGAAACCGGGGAGCTGTTTTTT. Its protein is CASSLQGIETGELFF. The chain joins TRBV5-1 to TRBJ2-2; TRBD1 might be the D (6 bases). The CDR3 is 15 residues long. In germline, CDR1 is SGHRS, CDR2 YFSETQ. V dropped 1 base and J dropped 5 bases, with 12 bases sitting between them. The whole variable domain, filled in from reference TRBV5-1 and TRBJ2-2, reads KAGVTQTPRYLIKTRGQQVTLSCSPISGHRSVSWYQQTPGQGLQFLFEYFSETQRNKGNFPGRFSGRQFSNSRSEMNVSTLELGDSALYLCASSLQGIETGELFFGEGSRLTVL.

The chain links TRBV5-1 to TRBJ2-3, with a weak D call TRBD1 (6 bases). CDR3 length: 15 residues. Looked up from germline, CDR1 is SGHRS and CDR2 is YFSETQ. V lost 6 bases and J lost 0, with 14 bases in between. CDR3: CASKSTGTSTDTQYF. As DNA, the CDR3 is TGCGCCAGCAAATCGACAGGAACGAGCACAGATACGCAGTATTTT.

The chain's CDR3 is CASNKPTGYSNQPQHF. CDR3 DNA sequence: TGTGCCAGCAATAAACCGACAGGGTATAGCAATCAGCCCCAGCATTTT. V is TRBV28 and J is TRBJ1-5; 7 bases are a match to TRBD1. Germline CDR1 MDHEN, CDR2 SYDVKM. V was clipped by 7 bases and J by 0 bases; unmatched bases: 9. The CDR3 is 16 residues long.

The V and J genes are TRBV27 and TRBJ2-2; 9 nucleotides line up with TRBD1. Germline lookup yields CDR1 MNHEY and CDR2 SMNVEV (reference sequence). V lost 7 bases to trimming and J lost 4 bases; unmatched junction nucleotides: 13. This CDR3 is built from 17 residues. DNA for the CDR3: TGTGCCAGCACCAAACTCTCGACAGGGGGGGTCACCGGGGAGCTGTTTTTT. Translation gives CASTKLSTGGVTGELFF.

The chain joins TRBV11-2 to TRBJ1-5, with TRBD1 matching 10 bases. J lost 2 bases, V lost 3 bases, and 10 bases had no gene match. The CDR3 totals 18 residues. The germline V gene has CDR1 SGHAT and CDR2 FQNNGV. CDR3 nucleotides: TGTGCCAGCAGCTTCTTAAGCCCGGGACAGGGGCGCAATCAGCCCCAGCATTTT. This gives the protein CASSFLSPGQGRNQPQHF. The full variable domain, with the rest looked up from reference TRBV11-2 and TRBJ1-5, is EAGVAQSPRYKIIEKRQSVAFWCNPISGHATLYWYQQILGQGPKLLIQFQNNGVVDDSQLPKDRFSAERLKGVDSTLKIQPAKLEDSAVYLCASSFLSPGQGRNQPQHFGDGTRLSIL.

The rearrangement joins TRBV7-9 to TRBJ2-7; tentative D call: TRBD2 (5 bases). There are 16 residues in the CDR3. V was cut by 1 base and J by 1 base, with 14 bases left in between. The germline V gene has CDR1 SEHNR and CDR2 FQNEAQ (reference sequence). The DNA for the CDR3 is TGTGCCAGCAGCTTAGGTGAGCTAGCAGCTTCCTACGAGCAGTACTTC. Encoded protein: CASSLGELAASYEQYF.

V gene TRBV5-4 combines with J gene TRBJ2-7; 8 bases align to TRBD2. The ends lost 9 bases at V and 4 bases at J; junction bases unmatched: 12. The CDR3 is 14 amino acids. The germline V gene encodes CDR1 SGHNT and CDR2 YYREEE (reference sequence). CDR3 sequence (DNA): TGTGCCACCCAAGACGGGAGGGATTCTTACGAGCAGTACTTC. This encodes CATQDGRDSYEQYF.